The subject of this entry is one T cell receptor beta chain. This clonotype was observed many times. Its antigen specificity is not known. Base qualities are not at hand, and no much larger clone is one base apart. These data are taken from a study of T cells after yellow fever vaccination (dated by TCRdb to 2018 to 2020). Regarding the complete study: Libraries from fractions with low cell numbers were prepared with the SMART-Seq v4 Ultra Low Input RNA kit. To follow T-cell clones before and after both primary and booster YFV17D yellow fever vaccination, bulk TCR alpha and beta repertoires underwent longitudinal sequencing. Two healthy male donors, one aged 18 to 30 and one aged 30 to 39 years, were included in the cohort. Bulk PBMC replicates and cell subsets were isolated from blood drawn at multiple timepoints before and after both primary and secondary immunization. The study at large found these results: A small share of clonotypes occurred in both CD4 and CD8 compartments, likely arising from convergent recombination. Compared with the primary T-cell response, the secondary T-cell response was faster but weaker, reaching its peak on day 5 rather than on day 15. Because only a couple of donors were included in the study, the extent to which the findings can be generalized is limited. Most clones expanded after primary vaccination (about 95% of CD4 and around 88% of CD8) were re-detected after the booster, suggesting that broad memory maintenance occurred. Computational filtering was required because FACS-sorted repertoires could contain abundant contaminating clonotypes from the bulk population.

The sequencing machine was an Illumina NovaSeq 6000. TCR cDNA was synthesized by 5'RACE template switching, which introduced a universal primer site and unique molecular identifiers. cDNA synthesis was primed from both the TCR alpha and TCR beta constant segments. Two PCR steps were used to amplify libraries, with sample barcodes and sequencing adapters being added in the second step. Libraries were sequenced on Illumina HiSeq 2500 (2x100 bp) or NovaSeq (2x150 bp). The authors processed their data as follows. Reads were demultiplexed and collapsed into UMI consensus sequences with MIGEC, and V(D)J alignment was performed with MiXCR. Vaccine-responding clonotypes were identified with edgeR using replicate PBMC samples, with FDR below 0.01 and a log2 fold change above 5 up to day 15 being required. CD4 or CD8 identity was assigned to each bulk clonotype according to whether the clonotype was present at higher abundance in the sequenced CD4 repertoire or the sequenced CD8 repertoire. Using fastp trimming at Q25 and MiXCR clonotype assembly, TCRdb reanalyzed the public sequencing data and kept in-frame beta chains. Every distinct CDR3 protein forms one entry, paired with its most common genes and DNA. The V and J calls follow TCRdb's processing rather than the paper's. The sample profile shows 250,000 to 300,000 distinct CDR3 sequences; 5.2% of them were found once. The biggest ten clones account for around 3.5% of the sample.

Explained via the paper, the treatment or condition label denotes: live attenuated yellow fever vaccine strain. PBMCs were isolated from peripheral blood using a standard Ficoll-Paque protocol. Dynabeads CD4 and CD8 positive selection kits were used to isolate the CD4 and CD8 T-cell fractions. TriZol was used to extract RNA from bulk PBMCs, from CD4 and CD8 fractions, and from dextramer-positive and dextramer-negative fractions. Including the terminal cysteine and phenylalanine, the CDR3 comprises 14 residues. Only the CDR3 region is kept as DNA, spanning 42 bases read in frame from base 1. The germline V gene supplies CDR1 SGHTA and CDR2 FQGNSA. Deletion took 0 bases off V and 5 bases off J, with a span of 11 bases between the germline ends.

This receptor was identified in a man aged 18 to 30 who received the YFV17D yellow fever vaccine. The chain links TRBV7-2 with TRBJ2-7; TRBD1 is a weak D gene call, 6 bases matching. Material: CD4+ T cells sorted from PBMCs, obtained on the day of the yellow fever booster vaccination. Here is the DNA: TGTGCCAGCAGCTTAGCGGGGGCAGGGGACGAGCAGTACTTC. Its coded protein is CASSLAGAGDEQYF. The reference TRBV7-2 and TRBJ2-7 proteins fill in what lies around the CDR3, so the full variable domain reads GAGVSQSPSNKVTEKGKDVELRCDPISGHTALYWYRQSLGQGLEFLIYFQGNSAPDKSGLPSDRFSAERTGGSVSTLTIQRTQQEDSAVYLCASSLAGAGDEQYFGPGTRLTVT.